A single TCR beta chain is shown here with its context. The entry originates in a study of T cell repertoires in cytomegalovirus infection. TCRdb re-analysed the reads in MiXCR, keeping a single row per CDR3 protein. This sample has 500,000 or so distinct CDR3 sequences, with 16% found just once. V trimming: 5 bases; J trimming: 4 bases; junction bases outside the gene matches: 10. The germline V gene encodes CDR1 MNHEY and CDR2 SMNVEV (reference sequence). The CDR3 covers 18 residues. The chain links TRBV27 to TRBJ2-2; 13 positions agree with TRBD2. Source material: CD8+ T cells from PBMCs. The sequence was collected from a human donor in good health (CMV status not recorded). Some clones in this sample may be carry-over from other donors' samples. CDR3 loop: CASSPPGLAGARTGELFF. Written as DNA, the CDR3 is TGTGCCAGCAGTCCACCCGGACTAGCGGGGGCCCGCACCGGGGAGCTGTTTTTT.